The T cell receptor beta chain described here comes from a study of identifying expanded T cells in peripheral blood. Between the trimmed V and J ends, which lost 0 bases and 4 bases, there was a span of 7 bases. Germline V gene sequence: CDR1 SGDLS, CDR2 YYNGEE. The CDR3 loop spans 14 amino acids. During the collection period, no donor immune events like infections were recorded. Clones were read by immunoSEQ multiplex PCR, and TCRdb kept only the in-frame ones, dropping some. This repertoire shows 100,000 to 150,000 clones, more than 75% found once; its top ten account for more than 2.5%. As to this clone: Its specificity is not known.

Overall study findings and caveats: Variance in clone template counts between roughly two-week samples significantly increased with total template count across all healthy donors.

The sequence was obtained from a person aged 18 to 70 in good health. Material: blood. The V gene is TRBV9, the J gene TRBJ1-4; D might be TRBD1 (5 bases). The DNA of the CDR3 is TGTGCCAGCAGCGTAGGGCAGGGTAATGAAAAACTGTTTTTT. This sequence encodes CASSVGQGNEKLFF.